The clone carrying this TCR beta chain was detected ten times or more. The antigen remains undetermined. The data were taken from a study of T cells after yellow fever vaccination. As for the study in general: The fractions with low cell numbers were processed using SMART-Seq v4 Ultra Low Input. Points from the study as a whole: Subsequent to the booster, the majority of primary-vaccination clones reappeared (roughly 95% CD4, roughly 90% CD8).

The CDR3 consists of 14 residues. Germline loops: CDR1 LNHDA, CDR2 SQIVND (reference sequence). The V and J ends lost 4 bases and 11 bases respectively, with 20 bases between them. TCR cDNA, made by 5'RACE template switching, carried an added universal primer site and UMIs. Via MiXCR, TCRdb re-called the 5' RACE reads, giving one row per CDR3 protein. The sample carries 200,000 to 250,000 distinct CDR3 sequences, about 3% recorded once. Source: CD4+ T cells sorted from PBMCs, taken 10 days after the yellow fever booster vaccination. This TCR derives from a man aged 18 to 30 who received the YFV17D yellow fever vaccine. The chain carries TRBV19 and TRBJ1-1; tentative D call: TRBD1 (6 bases). DNA for the CDR3: TGTGCCAGTAGTACCGCTACAGGGTCCGAAAGGGCTTTCTTT. Protein sequence: CASSTATGSERAFF.